The next 10 T cell receptor beta chains were all read from a single sample in a study of blood T cell repertoires in COVID-19. TCRdb's table, derived via immunoSEQ multiplex PCR, lists solely in-frame clones and lacks some. The table lists roughly 82,000 clones, about 83% of them singletons. Input material: peripheral blood. Receptor source: a woman aged 55-70 years with acute or convalescent COVID-19.

This rearrangement joins TRBV30 to TRBJ1-2; tentatively, D is TRBD1 (5 bases). The CDR3 runs 13 residues. Germline V lookup: CDR1 GTSNPN, CDR2 SVGIG (reference sequence). V dropped 3 bases and J dropped 8 bases, with 16 bases sitting between them. CDR3 nucleotides: TGTGCCTGGAGGTTTCAAGGGGTGGTCGGCTACACCTTC. Amino acid sequence: CAWRFQGVVGYTF.

This chain connects TRBV5-1 to TRBJ2-2; 10 bases are shared with TRBD2. CDR1 is SGHRS and CDR2 is YFSETQ in the germline V gene. The CDR3 is made up of 18 amino acids. V lost 2 bases, J lost 7 bases, and 14 bases stayed unmatched. For the CDR3, the DNA is TGCGCCAGCAGCTTAAGGACTAGCGGTCCTCGGGGCGGCGGGGAGCTGTTTTTT. Its translation: CASSLRTSGPRGGGELFF.

The chain links TRBV5-1 to TRBJ2-5; 8 nucleotides align to TRBD2. The V gene's germline CDR1 is SGHRS and CDR2 YFSETQ. The CDR3 sequence is 15 residues long. V lost 1 base, J lost 4 bases, and 6 bases stayed unmatched. In DNA, the CDR3 is TGCGCCAGCAGCTTGTTTCGGGCGGGAGGAGAGACCCAGTACTTC. It translates to CASSLFRAGGETQYF.

The rearrangement joins TRBV12-5 to TRBJ1-2, with 7 bases identical to TRBD1. This CDR3 spans 16 amino acids. Germline CDR1 reads LGHNT; CDR2 reads FRNRAP. Losses at the gene ends were 2 bases for V and 5 bases for J; bases not matched to a gene: 11. The chain's CDR3 is CASGLQVGDSRYGYTF. The CDR3 nucleotides are TGTGCTAGTGGTTTGCAGGTCGGGGACAGCCGGTATGGCTACACCTTC.

This clone was detected a few times. V is TRBV5-6 and J is TRBJ2-1; possibly TRBD2 for D (6 bases). The germline gives CDR1 SGHDT, CDR2 YYEEEE. The CDR3 covers 13 residues. V was shortened by 4 bases and J by 9 bases, with 14 bases between the two germline ends. The CDR3, as DNA: TGTGCCAGCAGCCTCGGGCGGGAACTTGAGCAGTTCTTC. Amino acid sequence: CASSLGRELEQFF.

The chain combines TRBV7-6 with TRBJ2-3; D might be TRBD2 (6 bases). The germline V gene has CDR1 SGHVS and CDR2 FNYEAQ. The CDR3 is 17 amino acids. V was shortened by 6 bases and J by 4 bases, with 23 bases between the two germline ends. CDR3 loop: CASSFRRGRGTADTQYF. The DNA for the CDR3 is TGTGCCAGCAGTTTTAGGCGGGGACGGGGGACGGCAGATACGCAGTATTTT.

The V gene is TRBV20-1, the J gene TRBJ1-2, with 8 positions matching TRBD1. Germline trimming cut 5 bases from V and 8 bases from J; bases unmatched to any gene: 4. CDR3 length: 11 amino acids. CDR1 and CDR2 (germline): DFQATT, SNEGSKA (reference sequence). CDR3 nucleotides: TGCAGTGCTGGACAGGGTCACGGCTACACCTTC. Its translation is CSAGQGHGYTF.

The V call is TRBV5-1, the J call TRBJ1-1; possible D gene TRBD1, 5 bases. V was trimmed by 0 bases and J by 6 bases, leaving 12 bases between them. Looked up from germline, CDR1 is SGHRS and CDR2 is YFSETQ. The CDR3 covers 14 residues. The CDR3 DNA follows: TGCGCCAGCAGCTTGGCCAGGGAGGAGGCTGAAGCTTTCTTT. This encodes CASSLAREEAEAFF.

The V gene is TRBV7-9, the J gene TRBJ2-1, with 14 bases that match TRBD2. CDR3 length: 17 residues. Germline loops: CDR1 SEHNR, CDR2 FQNEAQ (reference sequence). Trimming removed 5 bases from V and 7 bases from J; junction bases left unmatched: 10. The CDR3 coding sequence is TGTGCCAGCAGCCCGGGACTAGCGGGAGTAGGGGGGAATGAGCAGTTCTTC. Its translation: CASSPGLAGVGGNEQFF.

The DNA for the CDR3 is TGTGCCACCTCCCGACAGGGTGGCACCGGGGAGCTGTTTTTT. This codes for CATSRQGGTGELFF. The chain couples TRBV24-1 to TRBJ2-2, with 7 bases aligning to TRBD1. In germline, CDR1 is KGHDR, CDR2 SFDVKD. The V segment lost 9 bases and the J segment 4 bases; nucleotides outside the gene matches: 7. This CDR3 has 14 residues.